Detailed here is one T cell receptor beta chain. The antigen remains undetermined. This record belongs to a study of CXCR3-negative and CXCR3-positive naive CD8 T cells. Points from the study as a whole: The study found comparably high diversity in both naive subsets and much lower diversity in memory CD8+ cells. Naive cells positive for CXCR3 carried more hydrophobic TRB CDR3s than CXCR3-negative ones.

This CDR3 region has 12 residues. Sorts performed in triplicate captured some 270,000 cells each from every CD8+ T cell subset. The method, 5' RACE with UMI labels, was used to prepare the TRB cDNA libraries. TCRdb re-called the 5' RACE reads and gives one entry per CDR3 protein, without DNA. There are about 130,000 distinct CDR3 sequences in the sample, with approximately 0.29% held by the top ten. The sample taken for sequencing was naive CXCR3- CD8+ T cells from blood. Subset noted: CD45RO-CCR7+CD27+CD95- naive CD8+ T cells lacking CXCR3 (TNR3-). The sequence came from a human donor in good health. Some clones in this sample may be carry-over from other donors' samples. The V call is TRBV12-3 or TRBV12-4, the J call TRBJ2-7. CDR3 in amino acids: CASSSDGYEQYF.